Following are 19 T cell receptor beta chains from one sample sequenced in a study of beta chain features in type 1 diabetes. The sequenced template was cDNA made from the entire isolated RNA. Repertoires were generated with immunoSEQ multiplex PCR, while TCRdb's copy carries only in-frame clones and drops some. The table lists 350,000 or so clones, around a fifth of them singletons. Sequenced: naive CD4+ T cells from blood. All receptors derive from a woman aged 18-35 years in good health.

Only a few counts were recorded for this clone. The chain has TRBV4-2 and TRBJ2-1; TRBD2 might be the D (5 bases). V was clipped by 2 bases and J by 4 bases, with 9 bases between them. The CDR3 loop spans 14 amino acids. Per germline, CDR1 LGHNA and CDR2 YNFKEQ. CDR3 protein: CASSQSDSYNEQFF. In DNA form, the CDR3 reads TGTGCCAGCAGCCAATCGGACTCTTACAATGAGCAGTTCTTC.

This clone was recorded a few times. The genes are TRBV2 and TRBJ2-3, with D maybe TRBD1 (6 bases). Deletions cut 3 bases from V and 6 bases from J, with 13 bases between. The CDR3 length is 14 residues. In germline, CDR1 is SNHLY, CDR2 FYNNEI. The CDR3 reads CASSDQGPMDTQYF. CDR3 in DNA: TGTGCCAGCAGTGATCAGGGGCCTATGGATACGCAGTATTTT.

This clone was picked up a small number of times. This chain links TRBV29-1 with TRBJ2-3; 9 nucleotides align to TRBD1. With V trimmed by 5 bases and J by 4 bases, 4 bases remained unmatched. CDR1 is SQVTM, CDR2 ANQGSEA, per germline. This CDR3 has 13 residues. CDR3 amino acids: CSVSGQGADTQYF. The DNA of the CDR3 is TGCAGCGTTTCGGGACAGGGTGCAGATACGCAGTATTTT.

This clone was detected a few times. The chain employs TRBV7-8 and TRBJ2-6; possibly TRBD2 for D (5 bases). Germline V CDR1 and CDR2: SGHVS, FQNEAQ. This CDR3 has 15 amino acids. The V end lost 11 bases, the J end lost 2 bases, and 16 bases lay between the germline ends. CDR3 nucleotides: TGTGCCTCGAACACGGGATGGACTGGGGCCAACGTCCTGACTTTC. This encodes CASNTGWTGANVLTF.

The chain uses TRBV18 and TRBJ1-2; D unclear. Trimming removed 3 bases at V and 2 bases at J, with 7 bases between. This CDR3 has 13 residues. Germline CDR1 and CDR2: KGHSH and LQKENI. The CDR3 DNA is TGTGCCAGCTCACCGCGAAGAAACTATGGCTACACCTTC. It specifies CASSPRRNYGYTF. Combining the CDR3 with reference TRBV18 and TRBJ1-2 gives the whole variable domain NAGVMQNPRHLVRRRGQEARLRCSPMKGHSHVYWYRQLPEEGLKFMVYLQKENIIDESGMPKERFSAEFPKEGPSILRIQQVVRGDSAAYFCASSPRRNYGYTFGSGTRLTVV.

V gene TRBV7-9 combines with J gene TRBJ2-1; TRBD2 might be the D (5 bases). Per the germline V gene, CDR1 is SEHNR and CDR2 is FQNEAQ (reference sequence). Trimming took off 2 bases at V and 6 bases at J, with 11 bases between the two ends. The CDR3 is 14 amino acids. As DNA, the CDR3 is TGTGCCAGCAGCTTATGGGAGTGGGGCAATGAGCAGTTCTTC. This translates into CASSLWEWGNEQFF.

The CDR3 DNA reads TGTGCCAGCAGTTCCCCAGGGTCTAGCACAGATACGCAGTATTTT. Its protein product is CASSSPGSSTDTQYF. V is TRBV5-4 and J is TRBJ2-3; TRBD1 is a possible D gene (5 bases). The germline V gene encodes CDR1 SGHNT and CDR2 YYREEE (reference sequence). The germline V and J ends were trimmed by 5 bases and 0 bases, with 13 bases remaining between them. This CDR3 region has 15 residues.

The J gene is TRBJ2-2, the V gene TRBV12-5, with 8 bases fitting TRBD1. V was clipped by 5 bases and J by 7 bases; unmatched bases: 6. Per the germline V gene, CDR1 is LGHNT and CDR2 is FRNRAP. CDR3 length: 14 amino acids. CDR3: CASGISGGSGELFF. As DNA, the CDR3 is TGTGCTAGTGGTATTTCAGGGGGCAGCGGGGAGCTGTTTTTT.

The chain joins TRBV30 to TRBJ2-5; D perhaps matches TRBD2 (5 bases). The CDR3 sequence is 11 residues long. V shed 5 bases and J shed 6 bases, with 10 bases lying between them. The germline V gene has CDR1 GTSNPN and CDR2 SVGIG (reference sequence). This CDR3 is CAWGGGKTQYF. In DNA form, the CDR3 reads TGTGCCTGGGGAGGTGGCAAGACCCAGTACTTC. The full variable domain, with the rest looked up from reference TRBV30 and TRBJ2-5, is SQTIHQWPATLVQPVGSPLSLECTVEGTSNPNLYWYRQAAGRGLQLLFYSVGIGQISSEVPQNLSASRPQDRQFILSSKKLLLSDSGFYLCAWGGGKTQYFGPGTRLLVL.

V gene TRBV30 combines with J gene TRBJ2-2, with 10 bases aligning to TRBD2. In germline, CDR1 is GTSNPN, CDR2 SVGIG (reference sequence). The V and J ends lost 1 base and 6 bases, in that order; junction bases with no gene match: 11. CDR3 size: 17 residues. The CDR3: CAWSAARSGRWAGELFF. The CDR3 DNA sequence: TGTGCCTGGAGTGCCGCCCGTAGCGGGAGGTGGGCCGGGGAGCTGTTTTTT.

CDR3 in DNA: TGCGCCAGCAGCTCAAGACTGGGACAAAACGAGCAGTACTTC. This encodes CASSSRLGQNEQYF. V is TRBV5-1 and J is TRBJ2-7; tentative D call: TRBD1 (6 bases). With 3 bases removed from V and 5 bases from J, the gap between germline ends came to 15 bases. The CDR3 runs 14 residues. CDR1 and CDR2 (germline): SGHRS, YFSETQ.

The table lists this clone with a few counts. The rearrangement joins TRBV9 to TRBJ1-6; 10 bases match TRBD1. The J segment lost 12 bases and the V segment lost 2 bases, leaving 11 bases of the junction unmatched. The CDR3 totals 16 residues. The germline V gene encodes CDR1 SGDLS and CDR2 YYNGEE. CDR3 DNA sequence: TGTGCCAGCAGCGTTCTACCGGGACAGGGGAGTTTACCCCTCCACTTT. Translating gives CASSVLPGQGSLPLHF.

The CDR3 is CASSATSGNNEQFF. Here the CDR3 DNA reads TGCGCCAGCAGCGCGACTAGCGGAAACAATGAGCAGTTCTTC. The gene calls are TRBV5-1 and TRBJ2-1; 9 nucleotides match TRBD2. Per germline, CDR1 SGHRS and CDR2 YFSETQ. The CDR3 has 14 amino acids. V lost 4 bases to trimming and J lost 5 bases; unmatched junction nucleotides: 4.

The count of this clone is one. This chain joins TRBV6-6 and TRBJ2-3; possibly TRBD1 for D (5 bases). This CDR3 region has 14 residues. CDR1 is MNHNY, CDR2 SVGAGI, per germline (reference sequence). V dropped 7 bases and J dropped 5 bases, with 16 bases sitting between them. This CDR3 is CASTPSQGKDTQYF. As DNA, the CDR3 is TGTGCCAGCACCCCCTCCCAGGGAAAAGATACGCAGTATTTT.

The count of this clone is one. The V call is TRBV13, the J call TRBJ1-1; 8 bases align to TRBD1. Germline V gene sequence: CDR1 PRHDT, CDR2 FYEKMQ (reference sequence). The CDR3 is 14 amino acids. Germline trimming cut 6 bases from V and 3 bases from J; bases unmatched to any gene: 6. The CDR3 region is CASRKQGGDTEAFF. The CDR3, as DNA: TGTGCCAGCAGAAAACAGGGGGGCGACACTGAAGCTTTCTTT.

The chain combines TRBV9 with TRBJ2-3, with TRBD2 matching over 7 bases. The ends lost 7 bases at V and 1 base at J; junction bases unmatched: 6. The length of the CDR3 is 14 residues. CDR1 and CDR2 from the germline V gene are SGDLS and YYNGEE. This CDR3 reads CASDPGGGTDTQYF. The CDR3 DNA follows: TGTGCCAGCGATCCGGGGGGAGGCACAGATACGCAGTATTTT.

This clone was observed a few times. This chain joins TRBV28 and TRBJ2-1; 10 bases are shared with TRBD2. In germline, CDR1 is MDHEN, CDR2 SYDVKM. V lost 4 bases to trimming and J lost 7 bases; unmatched junction nucleotides: 10. The CDR3 loop spans 16 amino acids. The CDR3 here is CASSSPSSGRGNEQFF. The CDR3 region has the DNA TGTGCCAGCAGTTCCCCGTCTAGCGGGAGAGGGAATGAGCAGTTCTTC. The variable domain in full, completed from reference TRBV28 and TRBJ2-1, reads DVKVTQSSRYLVKRTGEKVFLECVQDMDHENMFWYRQDPGLGLRLIYFSYDVKMKEKGDIPEGYSVSREKKERFSLILESASTNQTSMYLCASSSPSSGRGNEQFFGPGTRLTVL.

The chain uses TRBV29-1 and TRBJ1-4; a weak D match, TRBD1 (6 bases). V lost 4 bases and J lost 8, with 11 bases in between. Germline V gives CDR1 SQVTM, CDR2 ANQGSEA. This CDR3 is 12 amino acids long. CDR3 sequence: CSVGGRGEKLFF. In nucleotides, the CDR3 is TGCAGCGTTGGGGGGCGCGGCGAAAAACTGTTTTTT.

In its sample, this clone was seen a few times. This chain connects TRBV6-5 to TRBJ2-1; D gene ambiguous. This CDR3 region has 13 residues. The germline V and J ends were trimmed by 4 bases and 6 bases, with 10 bases remaining between them. Germline loops: CDR1 MNHEY, CDR2 SVGAGI. DNA of the CDR3: TGTGCCAGCAGTTCCAGGCGCCCCAATGAGCAGTTCTTC. Its protein product is CASSSRRPNEQFF.